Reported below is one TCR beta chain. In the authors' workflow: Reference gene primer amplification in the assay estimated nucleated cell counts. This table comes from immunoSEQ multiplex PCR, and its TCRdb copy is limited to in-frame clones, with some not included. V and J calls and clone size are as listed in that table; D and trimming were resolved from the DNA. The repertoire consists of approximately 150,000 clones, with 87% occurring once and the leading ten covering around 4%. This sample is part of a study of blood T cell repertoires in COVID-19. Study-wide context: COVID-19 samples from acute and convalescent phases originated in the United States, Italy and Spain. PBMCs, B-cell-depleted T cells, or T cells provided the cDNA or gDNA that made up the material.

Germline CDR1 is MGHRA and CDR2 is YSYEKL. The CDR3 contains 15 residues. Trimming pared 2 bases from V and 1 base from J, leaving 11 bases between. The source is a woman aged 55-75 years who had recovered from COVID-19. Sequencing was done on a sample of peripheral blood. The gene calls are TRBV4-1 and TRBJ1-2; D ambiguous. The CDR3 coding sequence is TGCGCCAGCAGCCAACCGACCGCAGGTAACTATGGCTACACCTTC. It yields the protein CASSQPTAGNYGYTF.